This TCR beta chain was documented in a study of cytomegalovirus exposure and HLA in healthy donors. Findings and caveats of the study: Further analysis was carried out later, and it showed several of the most significant clusters appearing linked to common viral pathogens. The study recorded 150 to 200 TCR beta chains that were cytomegalovirus-associated.

For this clone: Its cognate antigen is unknown.

At the time of sampling, donors were nominally healthy, though unrecorded immune exposures were likely. The PCR used 60 Vbeta and 13 Jbeta primers. Clones were sequenced by immunoSEQ multiplex PCR, and TCRdb holds only the in-frame ones, with some missing. Of 80,000 or so clones listed, around 84% are singletons. V was clipped by 5 bases and J by 3 bases, with 20 bases between them. This CDR3 contains 16 residues. CDR1 PRHDT and CDR2 FYEKMQ come from the germline V gene (reference sequence). What was sequenced was PBMCs. The source is a man between 40 and 49 years old in good health and CMV-seronegative. The chain couples TRBV13 to TRBJ2-7, with D maybe TRBD2 (5 bases). The DNA for the CDR3 is TGTGCCAGCAGCCAAGAAAGGGAGTTGGGTAACTACGAGCAGTACTTC. Amino acids: CASSQERELGNYEQYF.